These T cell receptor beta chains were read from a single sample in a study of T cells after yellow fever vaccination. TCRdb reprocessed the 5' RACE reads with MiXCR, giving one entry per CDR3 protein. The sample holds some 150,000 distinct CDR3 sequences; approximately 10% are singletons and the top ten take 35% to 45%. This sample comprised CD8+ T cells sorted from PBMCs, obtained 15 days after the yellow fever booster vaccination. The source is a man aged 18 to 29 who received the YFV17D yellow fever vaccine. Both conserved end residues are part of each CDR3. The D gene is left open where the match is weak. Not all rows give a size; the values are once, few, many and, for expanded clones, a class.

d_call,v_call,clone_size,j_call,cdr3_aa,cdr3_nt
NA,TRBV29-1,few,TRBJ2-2,CSVPEINTGELFF,TGCAGCGTTCCAGAGATCAACACCGGGGAGCTGTTTTTT
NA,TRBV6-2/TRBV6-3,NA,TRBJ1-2,CASSYSGGSSGYTF,TGTGCCAGCAGTTACTCGGGGGGTTCGAGTGGCTACACCTTC
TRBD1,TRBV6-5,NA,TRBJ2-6,CASSPGTGAHSGANVLTF,TGTGCCAGCAGCCCCGGGACAGGGGCCCACTCTGGGGCCAACGTCCTGACTTTC
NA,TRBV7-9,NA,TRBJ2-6,CASSKGESPGANVLTF,TGTGCCAGCAGCAAGGGGGAAAGTCCTGGGGCCAACGTCCTGACTTTC
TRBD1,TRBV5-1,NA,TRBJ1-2,CASSLGTGTYGYTF,TGCGCCAGCAGCTTGGGGACAGGGACCTATGGCTACACCTTC
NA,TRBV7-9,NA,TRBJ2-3,CASSFGPDTQYF,TGTGCCAGCAGCTTTGGCCCAGATACGCAGTATTTT
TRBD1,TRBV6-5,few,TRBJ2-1,CASSYGRGLNEQFF,TGTGCCAGCAGTTACGGCAGGGGGCTCAATGAGCAGTTCTTC
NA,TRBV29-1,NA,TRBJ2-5,CSVPLGEETQYF,TGCAGCGTTCCTCTGGGGGAGGAGACCCAGTACTTC
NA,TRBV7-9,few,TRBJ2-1,CASSLILPGNEQFF,TGTGCCAGCAGCCTGATCCTCCCTGGGAATGAGCAGTTCTTC
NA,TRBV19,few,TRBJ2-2,CASSPRVTGELFF,TGTGCCAGTAGTCCGAGGGTAACCGGGGAGCTGTTTTTT
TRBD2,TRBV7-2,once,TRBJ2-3,CASRHTSGGGTDTQYF,TGTGCCAGCAGACATACTAGCGGGGGGGGAACAGATACGCAGTATTTT
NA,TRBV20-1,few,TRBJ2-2,CSARALVANTGELFF,TGCAGTGCTAGAGCGTTGGTGGCGAACACCGGGGAGCTGTTTTTT
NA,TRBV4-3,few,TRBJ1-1,CASSQDAGWGGAEAFF,TGCGCCAGCAGCCAAGACGCAGGTTGGGGGGGGGCTGAAGCTTTCTTT
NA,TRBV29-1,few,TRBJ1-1,CSATPGRPASLF,TGCAGCGCTACACCGGGACGGCCTGCTTCTCTGTTT
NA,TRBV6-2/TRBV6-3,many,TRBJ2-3,CASSSGRNTDTQYF,TGTGCCAGCAGTTCAGGGAGGAACACAGATACGCAGTATTTT
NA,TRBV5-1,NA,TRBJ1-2,CASSLIPAIDGYTF,TGCGCCAGCAGCTTGATCCCCGCGATTGATGGCTACACCTTC
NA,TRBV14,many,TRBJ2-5,CASSQDSTDYEETQYF,TGTGCCAGCAGCCAAGATTCGACAGACTACGAAGAGACCCAGTACTTC